The clone carrying this T cell receptor beta chain was counted a few times. Its antigen is as yet unknown. In germline, CDR1 is KGHSH, CDR2 LQKENI. The V gene end was trimmed by 6 bases and the J gene end by 7 bases; junction bases not matched to a gene: 11. The CDR3 loop spans 14 amino acids. The data were obtained in a study of shared clonotypes between healthy human individuals. Authors' data handling: Junction-only sequences without quality scores were provided by ImmunoSEQ, so filtering was different. Sequencing was performed with immunoSEQ multiplex PCR; in TCRdb, only in-frame clones are kept and a portion is missing. The V and J calls and clone size were taken over from that table, and D and trimming were inferred from the DNA. The sample consists of around 1,100,000 clones, 70% to 80% of them appearing once. The donor population consisted of healthy HIV-negative adults with no recent acute infections or vaccinations.

General study findings and limits: As a rule, naive subsets had a larger estimated richness than memory subsets.

This rearrangement joins TRBV18 to TRBJ1-2, with 7 bases identical to TRBD1. This clonotype originated in a man aged 18 to 30 in good health. Some clones in this sample may be carry-over from other donors' samples. Sequencing used memory CD4+ T cells from PBMCs. This sample's subset: CD45RA-negative fraction. CDR3 in DNA: TGTGCCAGCTCCCCAGGGGACACAGGGGTTGGCTACACCTTC. Protein product: CASSPGDTGVGYTF.